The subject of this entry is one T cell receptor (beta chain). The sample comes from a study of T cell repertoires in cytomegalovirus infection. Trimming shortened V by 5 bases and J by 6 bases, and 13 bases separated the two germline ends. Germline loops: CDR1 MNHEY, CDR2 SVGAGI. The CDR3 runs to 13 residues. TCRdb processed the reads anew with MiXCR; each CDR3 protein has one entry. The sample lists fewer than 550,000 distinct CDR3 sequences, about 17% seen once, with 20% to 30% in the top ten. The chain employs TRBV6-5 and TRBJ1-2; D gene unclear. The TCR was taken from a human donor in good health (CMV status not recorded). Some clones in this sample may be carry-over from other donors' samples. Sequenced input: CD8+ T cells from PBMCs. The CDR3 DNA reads TGTGCCAGCAGTGAATCCGGCGTCAATGGCTACACCTTC. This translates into CASSESGVNGYTF.